This is a list of T cell receptor beta chains from one sample in a study of T cell responses to AZD1222 COVID-19 vaccine. Profiling relied on immunoSEQ multiplex PCR, and the TCRdb table lists in-frame clones only, not all of them. The data contain about 110,000 clones, 90% to 95% of them singletons. Specimen: peripheral blood, collected on day 0 of AZD1222 vaccination. Receptors were obtained from an adult in good health. Each CDR3 is given with its conserved first and last residue. The order of the fields is CDR3 length, D gene, V gene, J gene, clone size, CDR3 protein, CDR3 DNA. The D gene is left open where the match is weak. A clone size is listed for some rows: how often the clone was seen (once, few, many), or a class if it is expanded.

CDR3 length: 13; D gene: NA; V gene: TRBV6-5; J gene: TRBJ1-1; clone size: NA; CDR3 protein: CATRGQLNTEAFF; CDR3 DNA: TGTGCCACTAGAGGACAGTTGAACACTGAAGCTTTCTTT
CDR3 length: 15; D gene: NA; V gene: TRBV11-2; J gene: TRBJ1-2; clone size: NA; CDR3 protein: CASSLGLPSLSGYTF; CDR3 DNA: TGTGCCAGCAGCTTGGGACTACCGTCCTTATCTGGCTACACCTTC
CDR3 length: 19; D gene: TRBD1; V gene: TRBV19; J gene: TRBJ1-5; clone size: NA; CDR3 protein: CASSIGPGQGELSNQPQHF; CDR3 DNA: TGTGCCAGTAGTATAGGTCCGGGACAGGGGGAATTGTCCAATCAGCCCCAGCATTTT
CDR3 length: 13; D gene: NA; V gene: TRBV2; J gene: TRBJ1-2; clone size: NA; CDR3 protein: CASSVSQLYGYTF; CDR3 DNA: TGTGCCAGCAGTGTGTCACAGCTCTATGGCTACACCTTC
CDR3 length: 13; D gene: NA; V gene: TRBV12-5; J gene: TRBJ2-7; clone size: NA; CDR3 protein: CASGPRIDYEQYF; CDR3 DNA: TGTGCTAGTGGTCCACGGATTGACTACGAGCAGTACTTC
CDR3 length: 14; D gene: NA; V gene: TRBV7-2; J gene: TRBJ2-1; clone size: few; CDR3 protein: CASSPTQAHNEQFF; CDR3 DNA: TGTGCCAGCAGCCCCACCCAGGCCCACAATGAGCAGTTCTTC
CDR3 length: 14; D gene: NA; V gene: TRBV2; J gene: TRBJ1-5; clone size: NA; CDR3 protein: CASSEGSGNQPQHF; CDR3 DNA: TGTGCCAGCAGCGAGGGCAGCGGCAATCAGCCCCAGCATTTT
CDR3 length: 13; D gene: NA; V gene: TRBV11-2; J gene: TRBJ1-5; clone size: NA; CDR3 protein: CASSLGLNQPQHF; CDR3 DNA: TGTGCCAGCAGCTTAGGGCTTAATCAGCCCCAGCATTTT
CDR3 length: 16; D gene: NA; V gene: TRBV5-1; J gene: TRBJ2-1; clone size: NA; CDR3 protein: CASSIVAVSSYNEQFF; CDR3 DNA: TGCGCCAGCAGCATCGTAGCGGTCAGCTCCTACAATGAGCAGTTCTTC
CDR3 length: 15; D gene: TRBD2; V gene: TRBV5-1; J gene: TRBJ2-1; clone size: NA; CDR3 protein: CASSSTSGRAVGQFF; CDR3 DNA: TGCGCCAGCAGCTCGACTAGCGGGAGGGCGGTGGGGCAGTTCTTC
CDR3 length: 14; D gene: TRBD2; V gene: TRBV3-1/TRBV3-2; J gene: TRBJ2-7; clone size: NA; CDR3 protein: CASSHTSGSGEQYF; CDR3 DNA: TGTGCCAGCAGCCACACTAGCGGGAGTGGGGAGCAGTACTTC